The following is a T cell receptor beta chain sequence with its context. Its specificity is unknown. The data were taken from a study of cytomegalovirus exposure and HLA in healthy donors. Primers included in the PCR were 60 Vbeta and 13 Jbeta primers. The protocol was immunoSEQ multiplex PCR, while the TCRdb copy is restricted to in-frame clones and leaves out a portion. This table holds about 120,000 clones, about 86% found once. Findings of the study overall: In a later analysis, CMV-associated beta chains were mostly HLA-associated, it appeared. CMV serostatus was the sole immune exposure data available. Accounts indicate the classifier identified cytomegalovirus status with strong specificity and sensitivity.

The CDR3 is made up of 14 amino acids. The germline V gene has CDR1 SGHNT and CDR2 YYREEE (reference sequence). V lost 3 bases to trimming and J lost 3 bases, with 12 bases between them. The sequenced sample was PBMCs. The TCR sequence derives from a woman in her thirties or forties in good health and CMV-seronegative. This chain uses TRBV5-4 with TRBJ1-2; D is perhaps TRBD1 (5 bases). In DNA, the CDR3 is TGTGCCAGCAGCTGGAATGACAGACACTATGGCTACACCTTC. The encoded protein is CASSWNDRHYGYTF.